This T cell receptor beta chain was found in a study of cytomegalovirus exposure and HLA in healthy donors. This clone was recorded once. Its antigen is not known. 13 Jbeta primers and 60 Vbeta primers were used for the PCR. Repertoires were generated with immunoSEQ multiplex PCR, while TCRdb's copy carries only in-frame clones and drops some. The sample contains some 200,000 clones, 84% of which appear only once. Study conclusions and caveats: Most subjects' HLA-A and HLA-B alleles were reportedly predicted from TCR beta sequences. About 87% or about 30% of the time was how often most TCR beta V segments were productive, according to an earlier analysis. TCR beta chain V- and J-gene trimming was linked, in a later analysis, to a missense variant in DCLRE1C.

This CDR3 spans 14 amino acids. With 4 bases removed from V and 5 bases from J, the gap between germline ends came to 14 bases. Per the germline V gene, CDR1 is MNHNY and CDR2 is SVGAGI (reference sequence). The TCR was taken from a woman aged 50 to 60 in good health and CMV-seropositive. The chain combines TRBV6-6 with TRBJ1-1, with D possibly being TRBD1 (5 bases). The specimen was PBMCs. CDR3 bases: TGTGCCAGCAGTTCTACGTTCAGGGATACTGAAGCTTTCTTT. Protein sequence: CASSSTFRDTEAFF.